A single sample gave rise to the 8 T cell receptor beta chains below, sequenced in a study of beta chain features in type 1 diabetes (dated by TCRdb to between 2018 and 2020). Library generation was performed with the immunoSEQ multiplex PCR assay. The High Capacity cDNA Reverse Transcription Kit was used to reverse transcribe all of the isolated RNA, meaning that expressed TCRB transcripts were what got sequenced. Here the immuneACCESS table is served through TCRdb, limited to in-frame sequences with V and J called. Missing clones are a known gap in these copies; in checked studies unresolved V genes cover under half, and the rest lacks a known reason. The sample table holds approximately 150,000 clones, of which over 8% were seen once. The top ten clones comprise about 0.6% of the sample. The sequenced sample consisted of central memory CD4+ T cells from blood. These TCRs come from a woman aged 40 to 50 in good health.

This clone has a handful of counts. The V and J genes are TRBV5-4 and TRBJ1-5, with D hard to call. Germline V lookup: CDR1 SGHNT, CDR2 YYREEE (reference sequence). The CDR3 extends over 14 amino acids. V gave up 2 bases and J gave up 5 bases, with 11 bases separating them. CDR3 coding DNA: TGTGCCAGCAGCTTACCCGGGATTGATCAGCCCCAGCATTTT. Protein product: CASSLPGIDQPQHF.

This clone has a handful of counts. The V gene is TRBV4-2, the J gene TRBJ2-3; D unclear. V was cut by 4 bases and J by 9 bases, with 11 bases left in between. Germline CDR1 and CDR2: LGHNA and YNFKEQ. The CDR3 is 12 residues long. The CDR3 DNA reads as TGTGCCAGCAGCCTCCCGCCACGGACGCAGTATTTT. Its protein product is CASSLPPRTQYF.

This clone has only a few counts. The genes are TRBV19 and TRBJ2-5, with D maybe TRBD2 (5 bases). V was shortened by 5 bases and J by 4 bases, with 11 bases between the two germline ends. This CDR3 comprises 13 residues. Germline loops: CDR1 LNHDA, CDR2 SQIVND (reference sequence). CDR3 sequence: CASSSERLETQYF. In DNA form, the CDR3 reads TGTGCCAGTAGTTCTGAGCGGCTAGAGACCCAGTACTTC.

This clone was detected a few times. This chain links TRBV18 with TRBJ1-3; TRBD1 might be the D (5 bases). The V and J ends lost 3 bases and 2 bases respectively, with 11 bases between them. The CDR3 totals 15 residues. In germline, CDR1 is KGHSH, CDR2 LQKENI. The CDR3 DNA reads TGTGCCAGCTCACCGGGGGAGGTAACTGGAAACACCATATATTTT. The encoded protein is CASSPGEVTGNTIYF.

In this sample, this clone turned up a few times. The V gene is TRBV7-2, the J gene TRBJ1-3; perhaps TRBD1 as D (5 bases). V lost 5 bases and J lost 0, with 17 bases in between. Germline CDR1 SGHTA, CDR2 FQGNSA. This CDR3 spans 17 amino acids. The DNA for the CDR3 is TGTGCCAGCAGCCGGAGGGAGGGGCGGAGCTCTGGAAACACCATATATTTT. Its translation: CASSRREGRSSGNTIYF.

This clone was found a few times. V gene TRBV18 combines with J gene TRBJ2-1; no clear D. The ends were cut back, 4 bases at V and 2 bases at J, with 6 bases in the middle. Germline V CDR1 and CDR2: KGHSH, LQKENI. The CDR3 covers 13 residues. This CDR3 is CASSLVPYNEQFF. CDR3 DNA sequence: TGTGCCAGCTCACTAGTCCCCTACAATGAGCAGTTCTTC.

This clone appeared a few times. J is TRBJ1-2 and V is TRBV25-1; no firm D call. Germline CDR1 reads MGHDK; CDR2 reads SYGVNS. V was clipped by 1 base and J by 6 bases, with 3 bases between them. This CDR3 region has 11 residues. CDR3 in amino acids: CASSESDGYTF. CDR3 nucleotide sequence: TGTGCCAGCAGTGAATCGGATGGCTACACCTTC.

J is TRBJ1-5 and V is TRBV2; possibly TRBD1 for D (5 bases). The V end was cut by 5 bases, the J end by 7 bases, with 12 bases between. Germline CDR1 reads SNHLY; CDR2 reads FYNNEI. This CDR3 contains 13 residues. The CDR3 coding sequence is TGTGCCAGCAGTATCTCTGGGGCCCAGCCCCAGCATTTT. It encodes CASSISGAQPQHF.